The table lists the clone carrying this T cell receptor (beta chain) with a count of one. Looked up from germline, CDR1 is LNHDA and CDR2 is SQIVND (reference sequence). CDR3 length: 15 residues. Trimming took off 1 base at V and 1 base at J, with 10 bases between the two ends. Clones were sequenced by immunoSEQ multiplex PCR, and TCRdb holds only the in-frame ones, with some missing. The sample holds 58,000 or so clones, 75% to 90% seen once. This sample is drawn from a study of T cell changes during pregnancy in multiple sclerosis. V gene TRBV19 combines with J gene TRBJ1-1; a possible D gene is TRBD1 (5 bases). The source material was peripheral blood, sampled after pregnancy. The receptor was isolated from a female donor with multiple sclerosis, enrolled in a pregnancy study. CDR3 sequence: CASSIGTRGNTEAFF. In DNA, the CDR3 is TGTGCCAGTAGTATAGGGACAAGGGGGAACACTGAAGCTTTCTTT. Based on the CDR3 plus reference TRBV19 and TRBJ1-1, the full variable domain is DGGITQSPKYLFRKEGQNVTLSCEQNLNHDAMYWYRQDPGQGLRLIYYSQIVNDFQKGDIAEGYSVSREKKESFPLTVTSAQKNPTAFYLCASSIGTRGNTEAFFGQGTRLTVV.